One sample yielded the 27 T cell receptor beta chains listed below, sequenced in a study of CD8 T cells in ankylosing spondylitis. TCRdb redid the calling of the 5' RACE reads with MiXCR, one entry per CDR3 protein. The table has fewer than 250,000 distinct CDR3 sequences, under 35% seen once. The sequenced sample consisted of blood, either unsorted or a sorted T cell fraction (not recorded which). The receptor set was obtained from a male donor with ankylosing spondylitis or in good health (not recorded which).

The CDR3: CASSEATSGGQETQYF. CDR3 sequence (DNA): TGTGCCAGCAGTGAAGCGACTAGCGGGGGGCAAGAGACCCAGTACTTC. This chain joins TRBV2 and TRBJ2-5; 13 bases match TRBD2. This CDR3 has 16 residues. Per germline, CDR1 SNHLY and CDR2 FYNNEI. V was clipped by 0 bases and J by 2 bases; unmatched bases: 0.

Only a few counts were recorded for this clonotype. The rearrangement joins TRBV27 to TRBJ2-2, with 9 positions matching TRBD1. This CDR3 region has 15 residues. Losses at the gene ends were 6 bases for V and 4 bases for J; bases not matched to a gene: 6. Germline CDR1 MNHEY, CDR2 SMNVEV (reference sequence). CDR3 amino acids: CASRRGQGGTGELFF. The DNA for the CDR3 is TGTGCCAGCAGGAGGGGACAGGGCGGCACCGGGGAGCTGTTTTTT.

This clonotype came up many times. The chain uses TRBV20-1 and TRBJ1-1; D perhaps matches TRBD1 (6 bases). The V gene's germline CDR1 is DFQATT and CDR2 SNEGSKA (reference sequence). This CDR3 has 12 amino acids. V lost 3 bases, J lost 5 bases, and 10 bases lay in between. The CDR3 DNA reads as TGCAGTGCTAGCGGGGGGCGGACTGAAGCTTTCTTT. Protein sequence: CSASGGRTEAFF.

This clonotype was detected a few times. V usage is TRBV6-1 and J usage is TRBJ1-2; TRBD1 agrees at 10 bases. Germline V lookup: CDR1 MNHNS, CDR2 SASEGT. The ends lost 7 bases at V and 5 bases at J; junction bases unmatched: 10. The CDR3 loop spans 15 amino acids. CDR3 nucleotides: TGTGCCAGCAACTCCCTGGGGACAGGGGTTTATGGCTACACCTTC. Its translation: CASNSLGTGVYGYTF.

This clonotype has only a few counts. The J gene is TRBJ1-1, the V gene TRBV10-3, with D hard to call. The germline V and J ends were trimmed by 2 bases and 1 base, with 8 bases remaining between them. The CDR3 length is 14 residues. The germline CDR1 and CDR2 sequences are ENHRY and SYGVKD. The DNA for the CDR3 is TGTGCCATCAGTGAGCTCTTTGGGAACACTGAAGCTTTCTTT. Translated: CAISELFGNTEAFF.

This clonotype was detected only a few times. V is TRBV12-3 or TRBV12-4 and J is TRBJ2-3, with 9 nucleotides matching TRBD2. V gave up 1 base and J gave up 1 base; unmatched junction bases: 6. The CDR3 totals 17 residues. The CDR3 spells CASSLVGSGGRTDTQYF. DNA for the CDR3: TGTGCCAGCAGTTTAGTGGGTAGCGGGGGCCGCACAGATACGCAGTATTTT.

This clonotype was counted only a few times. The rearrangement links TRBV7-3 to TRBJ2-1; 9 bases fit TRBD1. CDR1 SGHTA and CDR2 FQGTGA come from the germline V gene. V gave up 4 bases and J gave up 4 bases; unmatched junction bases: 2. The CDR3 covers 14 residues. The CDR3 DNA follows: TGTGCCAGCAGCTACAGGGGGCGATACAATGAGCAGTTCTTC. This gives the protein CASSYRGRYNEQFF.

This chain connects TRBV9 to TRBJ2-7; 9 bases are shared with TRBD2. Losses at the gene ends were 0 bases for V and 0 bases for J; bases not matched to a gene: 7. This CDR3 spans 17 amino acids. Per germline, CDR1 SGDLS and CDR2 YYNGEE. CDR3 in DNA: TGTGCCAGCAGCGTAGCAGCGGGGGGCCTGAGCTCCTACGAGCAGTACTTC. This translates into CASSVAAGGLSSYEQYF.

This clonotype appeared a few times. This chain links TRBV12-3 or TRBV12-4 with TRBJ2-6; no firm D call. CDR3 length equals 14 residues. V lost 7 bases to trimming and J lost 4 bases, with 11 bases between them. The CDR3 spells CASIRGPGANVLTF. The CDR3 region has the DNA TGTGCCAGCATTCGAGGCCCCGGGGCCAACGTCCTGACTTTC.

The J gene is TRBJ2-3, the V gene TRBV7-9; perhaps TRBD1 as D (5 bases). The CDR3 totals 14 residues. Deletions cut 3 bases from V and 5 bases from J, with 12 bases between. Per germline, CDR1 SEHNR and CDR2 FQNEAQ (reference sequence). In nucleotides, the CDR3 is TGTGCCAGCAGCTTCTTAACAGGTGGAGATACGCAGTATTTT. Translated, it gives CASSFLTGGDTQYF.

V is TRBV12-3 or TRBV12-4 and J is TRBJ2-3, with D tentatively TRBD2 (6 bases). V dropped 4 bases and J dropped 6 bases, with 14 bases sitting between them. CDR3 length: 14 amino acids. CDR3 amino acids: CASSWGGERDTQYF. As DNA, the CDR3 is TGTGCCAGCAGTTGGGGCGGGGAGAGGGATACGCAGTATTTT.

This clonotype has just a few counts. The chain is built from TRBV12-3 or TRBV12-4 and TRBJ2-3; 10 bases are a match to TRBD2. The CDR3 runs to 15 residues. The trim removed 3 bases at V and 4 bases at J, leaving 4 bases unmatched. The CDR3 protein is CASSLGSGGSDTQYF. The CDR3 DNA follows: TGTGCCAGCAGTTTGGGTAGCGGGGGGTCAGATACGCAGTATTTT.

The chain links TRBV12-3 or TRBV12-4 to TRBJ2-1; D possibly uses TRBD1 or TRBD2 (6 bases each). Between the trimmed V and J ends, which lost 7 bases and 7 bases, there was a span of 17 bases. The CDR3 totals 14 residues. CDR3 amino acids: CASTNRGLGNEQFF. Here the CDR3 DNA reads TGTGCCAGCACCAACCGGGGGCTAGGGAATGAGCAGTTCTTC.

V gene TRBV6-1 combines with J gene TRBJ1-1, with D possibly being TRBD1 (6 bases). Germline values: CDR1 MNHNS, CDR2 SASEGT. V lost 5 bases and J 1 base, leaving 8 bases between the germline ends. CDR3 size: 13 residues. CDR3 nucleotides: TGTGCCAGCAGTACGGACAGGAACACTGAAGCTTTCTTT. Protein product: CASSTDRNTEAFF.

The chain has TRBV5-1 and TRBJ1-1; tentatively, D is TRBD1 (6 bases). The CDR3 has 16 amino acids. The V and J ends lost 2 bases and 4 bases respectively, with 18 bases between them. Germline V gives CDR1 SGHRS, CDR2 YFSETQ. CDR3: CASSFLPGGQGTEAFF. For the CDR3, the DNA is TGCGCCAGCAGCTTCCTCCCGGGGGGGCAGGGCACTGAAGCTTTCTTT.

The chain is built from TRBV12-3 or TRBV12-4 and TRBJ2-7; 8 nucleotides agree with TRBD2. V gave up 6 bases and J gave up 2 bases; unmatched junction bases: 6. The CDR3 covers 14 residues. Here the CDR3 DNA reads TGTGCCAGCAGCTCCTCGGGGGGGACCTACGAGCAGTACTTC. Amino acids: CASSSSGGTYEQYF.

This chain joins TRBV25-1 and TRBJ1-6; D remains ambiguous. CDR1 and CDR2 (germline): MGHDK, SYGVNS. Deletions cut 1 base from V and 7 bases from J, with 2 bases between. The CDR3 loop spans 12 amino acids. CDR3 protein: CASSELNSPLHF. The CDR3 region has the DNA TGTGCCAGCAGTGAATTAAATTCACCCCTCCACTTT.

CDR3 loop: CASRETGLGGYTF. The CDR3 nucleotides are TGTGCCAGCAGAGAAACAGGGTTGGGGGGCTACACCTTC. The J gene is TRBJ1-2, the V gene TRBV6-1; D perhaps matches TRBD1 (6 bases). The CDR3 is made up of 13 amino acids. The germline V gene has CDR1 MNHNS and CDR2 SASEGT. V was clipped by 6 bases and J by 8 bases, with 16 bases between them.

V is TRBV15 and J is TRBJ2-7, with TRBD1 as a possible D gene (5 bases). Per germline, CDR1 LNHNV and CDR2 YYDKDF (reference sequence). V shed 1 base and J shed 5 bases, with 9 bases lying between them. The CDR3 contains 13 residues. CDR3: CATSRGEQDEQYF. CDR3 DNA sequence: TGTGCCACCAGCAGAGGTGAACAGGACGAGCAGTACTTC.

The genes are TRBV7-8 and TRBJ2-1, with D perhaps TRBD1 or TRBD2 (5 bases each). This CDR3 contains 14 residues. Germline V gene data show CDR1 as SGHVS and CDR2 as FQNEAQ. V dropped 0 bases and J dropped 7 bases, with 10 bases sitting between them. This chain's CDR3 is CASSLALGVNEQFF. The CDR3 DNA is TGTGCCAGCAGCTTAGCTTTGGGGGTAAATGAGCAGTTCTTC.

This clonotype occurred a few times. This sequence joins TRBV20-1 and TRBJ2-5, with TRBD1 matching 7 bases. The V gene end was trimmed by 6 bases and the J gene end by 5 bases; junction bases not matched to a gene: 24. This CDR3 region has 18 residues. Germline V gene lookup returns CDR1 DFQATT and CDR2 SNEGSKA (reference sequence). The CDR3 region has the DNA TGCAGTGCGACTGCTAGGTCCCCCTCGACAGGGAGTTTGGAGACCCAGTACTTC. This gives the protein CSATARSPSTGSLETQYF.

The chain carries TRBV10-1 and TRBJ1-2; D is unclear. This CDR3 is 14 amino acids long. Per the germline V gene, CDR1 is WNHNN and CDR2 is SYGVQD (reference sequence). This chain's CDR3 is CAGRGPPAHYGYTF. The CDR3 DNA reads as TGCGCTGGACGCGGGCCCCCTGCCCACTATGGCTACACCTTC.

A few counts support this clonotype. The chain is built from TRBV12-3 or TRBV12-4 and TRBJ1-6; weak D call: TRBD1 (6 bases). Trimming took 5 bases from V and 9 from J, leaving 17 bases between them. This CDR3 is 15 amino acids long. The CDR3 here is CASSVGSWGASPLHF. The CDR3 nucleotides are TGTGCCAGCAGTGTCGGGTCGTGGGGGGCTTCACCCCTCCACTTT.

The chain combines TRBV20-1 with TRBJ1-6, with 8 bases fitting TRBD1. CDR1 is DFQATT and CDR2 is SNEGSKA in the germline V gene (reference sequence). CDR3 length: 16 amino acids. Trimming at V came to 2 bases and at J to 9 bases, leaving 12 bases not matched to a gene. The CDR3: CSARPPRQGQSSPLHF. The CDR3 coding sequence is TGCAGTGCTAGACCGCCTAGACAGGGGCAGTCTTCACCCCTCCACTTT.

This chain joins TRBV11-2 and TRBJ1-4, with a possible D match to TRBD1 (6 bases). The V gene's germline CDR1 is SGHAT and CDR2 FQNNGV. V was clipped by 6 bases and J by 7 bases, with 21 bases between them. The CDR3 spans 16 residues. The CDR3 region has the DNA TGTGCCAGCAGATGGGGGCGCGGGACTCGGAGTGAAAAACTGTTTTTT. This translates into CASRWGRGTRSEKLFF.

V is TRBV7-9 and J is TRBJ1-3; D remains unclear. The CDR3 loop spans 12 amino acids. In germline, CDR1 is SEHNR, CDR2 FQNEAQ (reference sequence). CDR3 amino acids: CTTSLSGNTIYF. CDR3 nucleotide sequence: TGTACCACTTCCCTATCTGGAAACACCATATATTTT. The full variable domain, its missing parts supplied by reference TRBV7-9 and TRBJ1-3, is DTGVSQNPRHKITKRGQNVTFRCDPISEHNRLYWYRQTLGQGPEFLTYFQNEAQLEKSRLLSDRFSAERPKGSFSTLEIQRTEQGDSAMYLCTTSLSGNTIYFGEGSWLTVV.

The chain couples TRBV2 to TRBJ2-1; 10 nucleotides line up with TRBD2. V lost 5 bases to trimming and J lost 2 bases; unmatched junction nucleotides: 9. This CDR3 contains 17 residues. Germline V gives CDR1 SNHLY, CDR2 FYNNEI. The CDR3 nucleotides read TGTGCCAGCAGTATTGTAGCGGGGGGAATGGCCTACAATGAGCAGTTCTTC. Amino acids: CASSIVAGGMAYNEQFF.